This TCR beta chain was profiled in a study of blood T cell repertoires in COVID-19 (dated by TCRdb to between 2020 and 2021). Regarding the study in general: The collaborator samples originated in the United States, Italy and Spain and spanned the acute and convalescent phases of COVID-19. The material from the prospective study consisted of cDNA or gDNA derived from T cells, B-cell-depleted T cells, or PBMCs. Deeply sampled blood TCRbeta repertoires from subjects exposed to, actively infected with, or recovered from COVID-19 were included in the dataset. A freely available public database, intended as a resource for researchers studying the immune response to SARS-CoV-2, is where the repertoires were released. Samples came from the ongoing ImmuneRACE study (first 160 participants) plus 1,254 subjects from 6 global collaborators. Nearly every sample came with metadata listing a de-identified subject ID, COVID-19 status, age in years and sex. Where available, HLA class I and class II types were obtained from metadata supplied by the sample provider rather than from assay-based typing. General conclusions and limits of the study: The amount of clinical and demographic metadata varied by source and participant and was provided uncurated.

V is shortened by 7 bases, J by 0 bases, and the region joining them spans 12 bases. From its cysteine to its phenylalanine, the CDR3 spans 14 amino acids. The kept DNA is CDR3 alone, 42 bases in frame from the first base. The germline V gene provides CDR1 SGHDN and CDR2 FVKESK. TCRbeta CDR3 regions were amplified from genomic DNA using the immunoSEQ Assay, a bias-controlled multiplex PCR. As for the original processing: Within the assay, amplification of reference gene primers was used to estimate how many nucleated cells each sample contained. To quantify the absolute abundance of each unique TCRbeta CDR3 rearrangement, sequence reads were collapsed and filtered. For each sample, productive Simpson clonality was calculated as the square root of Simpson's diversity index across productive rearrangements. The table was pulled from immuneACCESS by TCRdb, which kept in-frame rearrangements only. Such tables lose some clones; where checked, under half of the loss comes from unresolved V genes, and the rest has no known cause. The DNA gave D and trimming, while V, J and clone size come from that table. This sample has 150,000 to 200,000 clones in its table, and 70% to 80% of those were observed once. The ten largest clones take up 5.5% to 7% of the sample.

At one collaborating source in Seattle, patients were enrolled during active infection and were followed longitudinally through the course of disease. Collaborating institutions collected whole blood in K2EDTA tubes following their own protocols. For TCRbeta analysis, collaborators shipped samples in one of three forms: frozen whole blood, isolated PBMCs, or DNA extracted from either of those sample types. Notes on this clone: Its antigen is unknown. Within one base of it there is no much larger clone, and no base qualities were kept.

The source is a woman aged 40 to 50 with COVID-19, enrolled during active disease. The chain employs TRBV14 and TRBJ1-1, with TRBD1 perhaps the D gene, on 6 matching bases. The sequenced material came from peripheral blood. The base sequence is TGTGCCAGCACCCCGGGACACCTGAACACTGAAGCTTTCTTT. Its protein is CASTPGHLNTEAFF.